The rows below give T cell receptor beta chains drawn from one sample of a study of cytomegalovirus exposure and HLA in healthy donors. This table comes from immunoSEQ multiplex PCR, and its TCRdb copy is limited to in-frame clones, with some not included. Counted here are 100,000 to 150,000 clones, about 79% occurring once; the ten biggest clones make up around 2.1%. The sample comprised PBMCs. The source of these receptors is a man aged 45-65 years in good health and CMV-seronegative. The CDR3 runs from the conserved cysteine through the conserved F or W. Fields, in order: V gene, D gene, clone size, J gene, CDR3 DNA, CDR3 protein. A D gene is named only where the DNA matches it firmly. Size values are once, few and many counts, or a class for expanded clones, and some rows have none.

>TRBV9|-|-|TRBJ2-3
TGTGCCAGCAGCCTACTAGTGCGCTCCACAGATACGCAGTATTTT
CASSLLVRSTDTQYF
>TRBV9|-|-|TRBJ1-6
TGTGCCAGCAGCGCTCGCGGGAGCTCCTATAATTCACCCCTCCACTTT
CASSARGSSYNSPLHF
>TRBV7-2|-|-|TRBJ2-1
TGTGCCAGCAGCTTATCACCGAGCTCTAATGAGCAGTTCTTC
CASSLSPSSNEQFF
>TRBV18|-|-|TRBJ2-3
TGTGCCAGCTCATTAAGCGATGGGCAGTATTTT
CASSLSDGQYF
>TRBV5-1|TRBD1|-|TRBJ2-5
TGCGCCAGGGGCCGGGACAGGGTAGGCCAAGAGACCCAGTACTTC
CARGRDRVGQETQYF
>TRBV28|TRBD1|-|TRBJ2-5
TGTGCCAGCAGCTCCCTGTCAGGGGGCGCAGAGACCCAGTACTTC
CASSSLSGGAETQYF
>TRBV4-1|TRBD1|-|TRBJ2-7
TGCGCCAGCAGCCAAGAACAGGGGGCCGAGCAGTACTTC
CASSQEQGAEQYF
>TRBV7-9|-|-|TRBJ1-3
TGTGCCAGCAGCTCCAAGCTGCGGATGTCTGGAAACACCATATATTTT
CASSSKLRMSGNTIYF
>TRBV7-9|-|-|TRBJ2-5
TGTGCCAGCAGCTTAGGTTCAGAAGAGACCCAGTACTTC
CASSLGSEETQYF
>TRBV29-1|-|-|TRBJ2-1
TGCAGCGGTCAGGCGATAAACGGGGAACAGTTCTTC
CSGQAINGEQFF
>TRBV7-2|-|few|TRBJ2-5
TGTGCCGCGGGCGGCACATTGGAGGAGACCCAGTACTTC
CAAGGTLEETQYF
>TRBV5-1|-|-|TRBJ2-7
TGCGCCAGCAGCATGGCAGAGACAGCCTACGAGCAGTACTTC
CASSMAETAYEQYF
>TRBV2|-|-|TRBJ1-1
TGTGCCAGCAGCGAACAGGGATACGAAGCTTTCTTT
CASSEQGYEAFF
>TRBV7-2|-|once|TRBJ1-1
TGTGCCAGCAGCTTAGCACAGGGCCCCACTGAAGCTTTCTTT
CASSLAQGPTEAFF
>TRBV6-5|TRBD1|once|TRBJ2-7
TGTGCCAGCAGTCGGGACAGGGACAAAAACGAGCAGTACTTC
CASSRDRDKNEQYF
>TRBV19|TRBD1|-|TRBJ2-1
TGTGCCAGTAGTATTCAGGGGGCTTTGGGGAATGAGCAGTTCTTC
CASSIQGALGNEQFF
>TRBV7-9|-|-|TRBJ2-5
TGTGCCAGCAACACCCCTCTCGCAGGGGTGGAGACCCAGTACTTC
CASNTPLAGVETQYF
>TRBV4-1|TRBD1|-|TRBJ1-1
TGCGCCAGCAGCCAAGATTGGACAGGGGACACTGAAGCTTTCTTT
CASSQDWTGDTEAFF
>TRBV19|-|-|TRBJ1-1
TGTGCCAGTAGTCCCCGGACAAGAATGAACACTGAAGCTTTCTTT
CASSPRTRMNTEAFF
>TRBV19|-|-|TRBJ1-1
TGTGCCAGTAGTATTTGGCAGATGAACACTGAAGCTTTCTTT
CASSIWQMNTEAFF
>TRBV15|-|-|TRBJ2-5
TGTGCCACCAGCAGCGAGCGAACGACAGAGACCCAGTACTTC
CATSSERTTETQYF
>TRBV11-2|TRBD1|-|TRBJ1-4
TGTGCCAGCAGCTCCCCGAGACAGGGCAAGAATGAAAAACTGTTTTTT
CASSSPRQGKNEKLFF
>TRBV10-3|-|-|TRBJ1-3
TGTGCCATCAGTGAGTCCGAGGAAAACACCATATATTTT
CAISESEENTIYF
>TRBV4-3|-|-|TRBJ2-7
TGCGCCAGCAGCCAAGGAGTAGAATACGAGCAGTACTTC
CASSQGVEYEQYF
>TRBV4-1|-|-|TRBJ1-1
TGCGCCAGCAGCCAAGAACCAGGGGACACTGAAGCTTTCTTT
CASSQEPGDTEAFF
>TRBV10-3|-|-|TRBJ2-1
TGTGCCATCAGTGTTGGGTCAGGGGATGGATTCTTC
CAISVGSGDGFF
>TRBV7-8|-|-|TRBJ2-7
TGTGCCAGCAGCGTCGACAACGCCTACGAGCAGTACTTC
CASSVDNAYEQYF
>TRBV5-6|-|-|TRBJ2-7
TGTGCCAGCAGCTTCGTAACAGGCTACGAGCAGTACTTC
CASSFVTGYEQYF
>TRBV7-8|TRBD1|-|TRBJ1-3
TGTGCCAGCAGCTTACTTGGCACAGGGGCGCTTGGAAACACCATATATTTT
CASSLLGTGALGNTIYF
>TRBV11-2|-|-|TRBJ1-4
TGTGCCAGCAGCTTAGAGGGTTCGGGGAAACTGTTTTTT
CASSLEGSGKLFF
>TRBV5-1|-|-|TRBJ2-3
TGCGCCAGCAGCTTAGGGACTCTCTCAGATACGCAGTATTTT
CASSLGTLSDTQYF
>TRBV19|-|-|TRBJ2-2
TGTGCCAGTAGTATCCCGAGGGTAAACACCGGGGAGCTGTTTTTT
CASSIPRVNTGELFF
>TRBV5-1|-|-|TRBJ2-7
TGCGCCAGCAGCTACTTAGCGGTTACCTCCTACGAGCAGTACTTC
CASSYLAVTSYEQYF
>TRBV5-1|-|-|TRBJ1-6
TGCGCCAGCAGCTTGGATGGCAGCCGGGGGTCACCCCTCCACTTT
CASSLDGSRGSPLHF
>TRBV5-1|TRBD1|once|TRBJ1-6
TGCGCCAGCAGCCTAGACAGGGTGGATAATTCACCCCTCCACTTT
CASSLDRVDNSPLHF
>TRBV11-2|-|few|TRBJ1-2
TGTGCCAGCAGCTTAGGGGCTCGGCAGCGAGGGAAGTTTGGCTACACCTTC
CASSLGARQRGKFGYTF
>TRBV15|TRBD1|once|TRBJ2-5
TGTGCCACCAGCAGAAGGACAGGGATGGGGGAGACCCAGTACTTC
CATSRRTGMGETQYF
>TRBV6-8|-|-|TRBJ2-1
TGTGCTCAGAAGGGGCTGGGCAATGAGCAGTTCTTC
CAQKGLGNEQFF
>TRBV11-2|TRBD1|-|TRBJ1-5
TGTGCCAGCAGCCCATCCACAGGGGGCGAGCAGCCCCAGCATTTT
CASSPSTGGEQPQHF
>TRBV29-1|TRBD1|few|TRBJ1-1
TGCAGCTCACCGACAGGGCAGAACACTGAAGCTTTCTTT
CSSPTGQNTEAFF
>TRBV6-5|-|few|TRBJ1-1
TGTGCCAGCAGTTACCGGGGGGCTGAAGCTTTCTTT
CASSYRGAEAFF
>TRBV9|TRBD1|-|TRBJ1-2
TGTGCCAGCAGCTCCAACCCCGACAGGGTCCATGGCTACACCTTC
CASSSNPDRVHGYTF
>TRBV5-6|-|-|TRBJ1-2
TGTGCCAGCAGCTTCTCCTATGGCTACACCTTC
CASSFSYGYTF
>TRBV28|-|-|TRBJ1-6
TGTGCCAGCTCTCCAGGGTCCCTAAATTCACCCCTCCACTTT
CASSPGSLNSPLHF
>TRBV6-1|-|-|TRBJ1-1
TGTGCCAGCAGTGAGGTTCAGGGCACTGAAGCTTTCTTT
CASSEVQGTEAFF
>TRBV25-1|TRBD1|-|TRBJ1-3
TGTGCCAGCAGTGCCACAGGGGGAGGAAACACCATATATTTT
CASSATGGGNTIYF
>TRBV19|-|-|TRBJ1-5
TGTGCCAGTAGTCCACAGGATCAGCCCCAGCATTTT
CASSPQDQPQHF
>TRBV5-4|TRBD1|-|TRBJ2-1
TGTGCCAGCAGCTCGACTGTGGGACAGGGGAAGGCCAATGAGCAGTTCTTC
CASSSTVGQGKANEQFF
>TRBV29-1|-|few|TRBJ1-2
TGCAGCGTTGAGGCCGGGGTTGGCTACACCTTC
CSVEAGVGYTF
>TRBV5-1|-|once|TRBJ1-1
TGCGCCAGCAGCTTGGCGGGGGGGGTTGTAAGCACTGAAGCTTTCTTT
CASSLAGGVVSTEAFF
>TRBV10-3|-|few|TRBJ1-1
TGTGCCATCAGTGGCTCTAATAGGAGGAACACTGAAGCTTTCTTT
CAISGSNRRNTEAFF
>TRBV6-1|TRBD1|-|TRBJ2-6
TGTGCCACAGACAGGGCTGGGGCCAACGTCCTGACTTTC
CATDRAGANVLTF